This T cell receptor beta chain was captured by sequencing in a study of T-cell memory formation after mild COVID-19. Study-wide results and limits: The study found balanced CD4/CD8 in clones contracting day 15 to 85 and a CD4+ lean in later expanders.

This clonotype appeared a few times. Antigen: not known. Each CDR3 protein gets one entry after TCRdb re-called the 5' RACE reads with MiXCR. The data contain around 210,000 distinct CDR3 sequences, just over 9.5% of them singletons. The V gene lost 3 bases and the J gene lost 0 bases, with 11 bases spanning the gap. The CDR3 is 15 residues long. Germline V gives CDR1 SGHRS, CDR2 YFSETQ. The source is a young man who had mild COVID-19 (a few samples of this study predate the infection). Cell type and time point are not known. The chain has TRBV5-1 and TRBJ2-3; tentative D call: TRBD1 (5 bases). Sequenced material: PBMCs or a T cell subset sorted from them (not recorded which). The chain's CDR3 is CASSSTDTSTDTQYF. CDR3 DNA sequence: TGCGCCAGCAGCTCGACAGATACTAGCACAGATACGCAGTATTTT.